This is a list of T cell receptor beta chains from one sample in a study of cytomegalovirus exposure and HLA in healthy donors. Profiling relied on immunoSEQ multiplex PCR, and the TCRdb table lists in-frame clones only, not all of them. The table has about 190,000 clones, about nine tenths seen once; the top ten hold 1.3%. Material for sequencing was PBMCs. The receptors here all came from a young man in good health and CMV-seronegative. Each CDR3 is given with its conserved first and last residue. A D gene is named only where the DNA matches it firmly. Size is omitted from some rows. Given values are once, few, many or a class for expanded clones.

v_call	clone_size	d_call	j_call	cdr3_aa	cdr3_nt
TRBV6-6	few	TRBD1	TRBJ1-1	CASSSPGTGNTEAFF	TGTGCCAGCAGTTCCCCCGGGACAGGGAACACTGAAGCTTTCTTT
TRBV15	.	TRBD1	TRBJ2-1	CATSSRDSKNNEQFF	TGTGCCACCAGCAGCCGGGACAGCAAAAACAATGAGCAGTTCTTC
TRBV6-1	.	.	TRBJ2-7	CASSGHGGALSYEQYF	TGTGCCAGCAGTGGCCACGGAGGGGCGCTGTCATACGAGCAGTACTTC
TRBV27	few	TRBD1	TRBJ2-7	CASSLLGQGYEQYF	TGTGCCAGCAGTTTATTGGGACAGGGATACGAGCAGTACTTC
TRBV25-1	few	TRBD1	TRBJ1-5	CASSGDRAGNQPQHF	TGTGCCAGCAGTGGGGACAGGGCCGGCAATCAGCCCCAGCATTTT
TRBV19	.	.	TRBJ1-1	CASSIGGKAFF	TGTGCCAGTAGTATTGGCGGGAAAGCTTTCTTT
TRBV4-1	few	.	TRBJ2-7	CASSQLPAASKYEQYF	TGCGCCAGCAGCCAACTCCCTGCGGCTAGCAAGTACGAGCAGTACTTC
TRBV28	.	.	TRBJ2-3	CASSLTRNTDTQYF	TGTGCCAGCAGTTTAACGAGGAACACAGATACGCAGTATTTT
TRBV2	.	TRBD1	TRBJ2-7	CASTQGVAGLSYEQYF	TGTGCCAGCACCCAGGGGGTGGCAGGCCTCTCCTACGAGCAGTACTTC
TRBV4-2	.	TRBD1	TRBJ2-5	CASSPRDRAQETQYF	TGTGCCAGCAGCCCTCGGGACAGGGCCCAAGAGACCCAGTACTTC
TRBV19	few	.	TRBJ2-5	CASSSIRAGFQETQYF	TGTGCCAGTAGTTCCATACGCGCGGGGTTCCAAGAGACCCAGTACTTC
TRBV28	.	TRBD2	TRBJ2-7	CASSSGLAGTNSYEQYF	TGTGCCAGCAGTTCGGGACTAGCGGGGACAAACTCCTACGAGCAGTACTTC
TRBV27	.	TRBD2	TRBJ2-7	CASTLLYSGRASEQYF	TGTGCCAGCACGTTGCTCTATAGCGGGAGGGCCAGTGAGCAGTACTTC
TRBV5-1	.	.	TRBJ1-1	CASSLDSGTEAFF	TGCGCCAGCAGCTTGGATTCCGGGACTGAAGCTTTCTTT